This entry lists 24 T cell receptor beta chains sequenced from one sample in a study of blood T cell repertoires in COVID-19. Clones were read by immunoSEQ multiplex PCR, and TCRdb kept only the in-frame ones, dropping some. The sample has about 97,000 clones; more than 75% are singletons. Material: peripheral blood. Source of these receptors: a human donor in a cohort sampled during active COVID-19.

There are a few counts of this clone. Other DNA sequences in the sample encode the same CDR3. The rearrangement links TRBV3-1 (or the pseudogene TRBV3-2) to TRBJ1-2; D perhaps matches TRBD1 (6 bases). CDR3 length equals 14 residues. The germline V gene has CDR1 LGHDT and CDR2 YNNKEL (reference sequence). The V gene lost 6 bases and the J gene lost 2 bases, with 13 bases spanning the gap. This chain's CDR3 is CASSLRGSNYGYTF. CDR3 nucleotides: TGTGCCAGCAGTCTCAGGGGATCGAACTATGGCTACACCTTC.

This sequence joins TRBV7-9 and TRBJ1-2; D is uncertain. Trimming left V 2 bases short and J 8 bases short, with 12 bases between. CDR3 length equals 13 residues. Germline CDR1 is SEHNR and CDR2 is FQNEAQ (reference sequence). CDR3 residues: CASSLSRGEGYTF. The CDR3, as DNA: TGTGCCAGCAGCTTATCCCGTGGAGAAGGCTACACCTTC.

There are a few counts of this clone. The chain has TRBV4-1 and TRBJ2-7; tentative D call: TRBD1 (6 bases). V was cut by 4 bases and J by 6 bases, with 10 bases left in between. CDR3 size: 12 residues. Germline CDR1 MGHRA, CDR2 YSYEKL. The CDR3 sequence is CASSLRGGEQYF. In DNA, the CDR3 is TGCGCCAGCAGCCTCAGGGGCGGCGAGCAGTACTTC.

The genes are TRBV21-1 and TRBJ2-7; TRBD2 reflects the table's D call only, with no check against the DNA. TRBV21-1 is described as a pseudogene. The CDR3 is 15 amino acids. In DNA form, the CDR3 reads TGTGCCAGCAGCAAAGCGCGCTGCGGGTCCTACGAGCAGTACTTC. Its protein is CASSKARCGSYEQYF.

This chain's CDR3 is CASSLMGQGTAQNTEAFF. CDR3 coding DNA: TGTGCCAGCAGTTTAATGGGACAGGGGACAGCCCAGAACACTGAAGCTTTCTTT. The chain links TRBV28 to TRBJ1-1, with 10 bases lining up with TRBD1. V lost 2 bases to trimming and J lost 1 base; unmatched junction nucleotides: 10. CDR1 MDHEN and CDR2 SYDVKM come from the germline V gene. This CDR3 has 18 residues.

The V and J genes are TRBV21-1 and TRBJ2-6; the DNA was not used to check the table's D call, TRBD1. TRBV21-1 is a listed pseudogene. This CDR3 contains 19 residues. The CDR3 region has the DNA TGTGCCAGCAGCAGGATCCCGGGACAGGGCCCCTCTGGGGCCAACGTCCTGACTTTC. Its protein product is CASSRIPGQGPSGANVLTF.

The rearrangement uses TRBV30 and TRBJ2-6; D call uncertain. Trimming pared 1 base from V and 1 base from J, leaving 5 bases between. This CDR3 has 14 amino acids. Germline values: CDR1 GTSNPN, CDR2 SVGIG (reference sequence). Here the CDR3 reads CAWSGGSGANVLTF. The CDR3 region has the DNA TGTGCCTGGAGTGGAGGTTCTGGGGCCAACGTCCTGACTTTC.

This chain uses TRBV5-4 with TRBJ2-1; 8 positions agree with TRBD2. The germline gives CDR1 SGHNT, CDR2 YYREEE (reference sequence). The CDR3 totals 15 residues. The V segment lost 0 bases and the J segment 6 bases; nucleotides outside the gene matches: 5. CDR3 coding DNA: TGTGCCAGCAGCTTGGATTGGACTAGCATCAATGAGCAGTTCTTC. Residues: CASSLDWTSINEQFF.

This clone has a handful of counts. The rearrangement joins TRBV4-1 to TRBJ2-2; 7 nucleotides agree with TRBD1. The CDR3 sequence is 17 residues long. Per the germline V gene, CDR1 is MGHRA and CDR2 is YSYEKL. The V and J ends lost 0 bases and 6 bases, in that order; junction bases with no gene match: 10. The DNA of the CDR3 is TGCGCCAGCAGCCAAGAGGGATACAGGGGTGGGTCCGGGGAGCTGTTTTTT. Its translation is CASSQEGYRGGSGELFF.

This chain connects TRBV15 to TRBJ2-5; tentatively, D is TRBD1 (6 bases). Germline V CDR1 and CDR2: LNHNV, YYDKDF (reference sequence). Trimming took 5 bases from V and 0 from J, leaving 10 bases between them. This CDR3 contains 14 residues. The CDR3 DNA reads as TGTGCCACCAGCTTCGGACAGAACCAAGAGACCCAGTACTTC. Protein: CATSFGQNQETQYF. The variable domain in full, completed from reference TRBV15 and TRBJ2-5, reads DAMVIQNPRYQVTQFGKPVTLSCSQTLNHNVMYWYQQKSSQAPKLLFHYYDKDFNNEADTPDNFQSRRPNTSFCFLDIRSPGLGDTAMYLCATSFGQNQETQYFGPGTRLLVL.

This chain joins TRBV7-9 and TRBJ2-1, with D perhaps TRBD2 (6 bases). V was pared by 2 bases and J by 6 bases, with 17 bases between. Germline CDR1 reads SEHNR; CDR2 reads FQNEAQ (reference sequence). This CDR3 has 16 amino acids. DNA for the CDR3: TGTGCCAGCAGCTTAAAGGGAGCGGGCGGTGGCAATGAGCAGTTCTTC. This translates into CASSLKGAGGGNEQFF.

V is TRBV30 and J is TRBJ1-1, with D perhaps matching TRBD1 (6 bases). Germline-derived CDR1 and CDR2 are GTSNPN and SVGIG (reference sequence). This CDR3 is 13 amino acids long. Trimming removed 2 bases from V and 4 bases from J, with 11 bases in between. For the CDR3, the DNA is TGTGCCTGGAGTATCACAGGGAGCACTGAAGCTTTCTTT. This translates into CAWSITGSTEAFF.

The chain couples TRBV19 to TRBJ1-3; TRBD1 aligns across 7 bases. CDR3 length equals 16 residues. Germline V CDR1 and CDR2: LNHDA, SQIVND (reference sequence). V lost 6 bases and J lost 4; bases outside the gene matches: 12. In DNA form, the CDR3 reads TGTGCCAGTAGCATAACGGCGGGACAGTCGGGAAACACCATATATTTT. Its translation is CASSITAGQSGNTIYF.

In nucleotides, the CDR3 is TGTGCCAGCAGCTTGGGTGCGGCGTGGAGGTCCTATGGCTACACCTTC. Amino acid sequence: CASSLGAAWRSYGYTF. The chain employs TRBV5-6 and TRBJ1-2; D remains ambiguous. The germline V gene has CDR1 SGHDT and CDR2 YYEEEE. V was shortened by 0 bases and J by 4 bases, with 16 bases between the two germline ends. The CDR3 sequence is 16 residues long.

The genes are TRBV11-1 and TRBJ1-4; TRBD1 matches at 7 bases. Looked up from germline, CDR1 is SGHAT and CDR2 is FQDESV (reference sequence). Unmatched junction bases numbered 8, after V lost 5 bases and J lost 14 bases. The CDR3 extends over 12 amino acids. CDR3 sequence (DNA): TGTGCCAGCAGCAACCTCGACAGGGTCCTGTTTTTT. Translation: CASSNLDRVLFF.

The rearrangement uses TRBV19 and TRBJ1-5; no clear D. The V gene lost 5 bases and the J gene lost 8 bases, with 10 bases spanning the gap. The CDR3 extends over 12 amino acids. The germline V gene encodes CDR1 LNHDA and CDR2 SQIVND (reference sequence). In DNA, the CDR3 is TGTGCCAGTAGTGCCCGACGGGAGCCCCAGCATTTT. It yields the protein CASSARREPQHF.

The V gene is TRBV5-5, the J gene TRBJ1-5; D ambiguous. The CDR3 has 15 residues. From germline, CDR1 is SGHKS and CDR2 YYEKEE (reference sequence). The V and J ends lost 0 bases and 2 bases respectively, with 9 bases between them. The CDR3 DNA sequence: TGTGCCAGCAGCTTGGCCAGATTGGGCAATCAGCCCCAGCATTTT. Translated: CASSLARLGNQPQHF.

CDR3 residues: CSVSENSNQPQHF. CDR3 bases: TGCAGCGTGAGTGAGAATAGCAATCAGCCCCAGCATTTT. The J gene is TRBJ1-5, the V gene TRBV29-1, with unresolved D. V lost 6 bases and J lost 0, with 9 bases in between. CDR3 size: 13 residues. Germline values: CDR1 SQVTM, CDR2 ANQGSEA.

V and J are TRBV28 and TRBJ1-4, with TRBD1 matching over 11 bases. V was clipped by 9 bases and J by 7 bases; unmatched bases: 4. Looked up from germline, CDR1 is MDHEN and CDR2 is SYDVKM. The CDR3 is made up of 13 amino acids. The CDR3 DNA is TGTGCCAGTTCCGGGACAGGGGGTGAAAAACTGTTTTTT. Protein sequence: CASSGTGGEKLFF.

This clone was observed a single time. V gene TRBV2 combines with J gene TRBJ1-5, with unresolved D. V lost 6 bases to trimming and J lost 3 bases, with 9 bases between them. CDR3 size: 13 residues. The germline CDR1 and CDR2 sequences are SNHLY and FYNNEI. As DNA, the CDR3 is TGTGCCAGCAGCCCCGAGGTCAATCAGCCCCAGCATTTT. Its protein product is CASSPEVNQPQHF.

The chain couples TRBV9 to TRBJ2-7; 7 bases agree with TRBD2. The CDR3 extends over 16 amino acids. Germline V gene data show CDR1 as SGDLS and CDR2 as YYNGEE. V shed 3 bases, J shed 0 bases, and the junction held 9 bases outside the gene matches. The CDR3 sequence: CASSATPGTNSYEQYF. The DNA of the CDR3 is TGTGCCAGCAGCGCAACCCCCGGGACTAACTCCTACGAGCAGTACTTC.

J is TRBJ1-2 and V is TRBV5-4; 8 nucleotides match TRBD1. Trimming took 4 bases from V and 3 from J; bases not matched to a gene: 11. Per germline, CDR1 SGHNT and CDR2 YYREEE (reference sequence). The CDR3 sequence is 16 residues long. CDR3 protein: CASSPGQGKIDYGYTF. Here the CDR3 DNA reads TGTGCCAGCAGCCCCGGACAGGGAAAAATCGACTATGGCTACACCTTC. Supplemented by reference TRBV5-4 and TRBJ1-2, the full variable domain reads ETGVTQSPTHLIKTRGQQVTLRCSSQSGHNTVSWYQQALGQGPQFIFQYYREEENGRGNFPPRFSGLQFPNYSSELNVNALELDDSALYLCASSPGQGKIDYGYTFGSGTRLTVV.

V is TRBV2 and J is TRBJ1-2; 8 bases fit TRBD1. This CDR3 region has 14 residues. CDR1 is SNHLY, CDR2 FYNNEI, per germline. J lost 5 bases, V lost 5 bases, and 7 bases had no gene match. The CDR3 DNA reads TGTGCCAGCAGTCGACAGGGGCTGGGGTATGGCTACACCTTC. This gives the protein CASSRQGLGYGYTF.

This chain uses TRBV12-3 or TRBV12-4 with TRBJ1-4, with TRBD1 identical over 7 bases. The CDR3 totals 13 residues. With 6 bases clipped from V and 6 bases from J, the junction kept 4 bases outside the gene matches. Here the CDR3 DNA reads TGTGCCAGCAGACCTGGGACAGATGAAAAACTGTTTTTT. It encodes CASRPGTDEKLFF.